This T cell receptor beta chain was recorded in a study of T cell responses to AZD1222 COVID-19 vaccine. The study's findings and limits: Only 5 or 6 AZD1222 recipients tested seropositive at baseline. Mostly white British, mostly female donors; authors suggested clonal diversity may be underestimated.

Trimming took 2 bases from V and 2 from J, leaving 7 bases between them. The CDR3 has 13 amino acids. As for this clone: Its specificity is not known.

Here immunoSEQ multiplex PCR was the method, and the copy in TCRdb shows in-frame clones only, minus some. Counted here are 130,000 or so clones, around 85% occurring once; the ten biggest clones make up 6.5% to 8.5%. This receptor was taken from an adult who received the MenACWY meningococcal vaccine as a control. The sequences come from peripheral blood, collected 28 days after the second dose of the MenACWY control vaccine. V gene TRBV12-3 or TRBV12-4 combines with J gene TRBJ2-7; D gene ambiguous. The CDR3 bases are TGTGCCAGCAGTTTATCTGCCCCCTACGAGCAGTACTTC. Translated, it gives CASSLSAPYEQYF.